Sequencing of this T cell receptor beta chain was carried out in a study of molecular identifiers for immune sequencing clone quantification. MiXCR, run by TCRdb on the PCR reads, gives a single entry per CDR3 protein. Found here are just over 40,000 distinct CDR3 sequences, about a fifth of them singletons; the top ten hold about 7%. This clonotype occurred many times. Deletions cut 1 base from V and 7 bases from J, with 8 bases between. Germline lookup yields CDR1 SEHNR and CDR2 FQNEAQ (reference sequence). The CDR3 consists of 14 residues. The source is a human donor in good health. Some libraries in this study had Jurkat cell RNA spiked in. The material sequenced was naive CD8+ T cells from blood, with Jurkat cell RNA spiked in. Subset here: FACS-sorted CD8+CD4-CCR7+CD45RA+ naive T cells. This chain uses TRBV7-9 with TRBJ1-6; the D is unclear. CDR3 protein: CASSLGQRNSPLHF. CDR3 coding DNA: TGTGCCAGCAGCTTAGGGCAGAGGAATTCACCCCTCCACTTT. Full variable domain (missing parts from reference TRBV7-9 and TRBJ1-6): DTGVSQNPRHKITKRGQNVTFRCDPISEHNRLYWYRQTLGQGPEFLTYFQNEAQLEKSRLLSDRFSAERPKGSFSTLEIQRTEQGDSAMYLCASSLGQRNSPLHFGNGTRLTVT.